This T cell receptor beta chain is drawn from a study of cytomegalovirus exposure and HLA in healthy donors. Broader study findings: Overall, approximately 180 TCR beta chains were annotated as cytomegalovirus-associated. Later on, a genetic analysis was performed. It linked a missense variant in DCLRE1C with V- and J-gene trimming of TCR beta. A few V segments could not be told apart, such as TRBV6-2 and TRBV6-3, and were left out.

This clone was observed a handful of times. Its antigen is currently unknown. As for the donors, each was a healthy bone marrow donor. PCR amplification relied on 60 Vbeta primers (plus 13 Jbeta primers). Profiled with immunoSEQ multiplex PCR; TCRdb holds only in-frame clones, not every one. The profile shows roughly 120,000 clones, around three quarters of them singletons. The CDR3 is made up of 16 amino acids. V lost 1 base to trimming and J lost 5 bases; unmatched junction nucleotides: 8. Germline V gene data show CDR1 as MDHEN and CDR2 as SYDVKM. This sequence originates from a man between 45 and 60 years old in good health and CMV-seropositive. Material: PBMCs. This chain connects TRBV28 to TRBJ2-3; the match to TRBD2 covers 8 bases. The CDR3 DNA sequence: TGTGCCAGCAGTTTATATGCGGGGGGACTCAGAGATACGCAGTATTTT. This translates into CASSLYAGGLRDTQYF.